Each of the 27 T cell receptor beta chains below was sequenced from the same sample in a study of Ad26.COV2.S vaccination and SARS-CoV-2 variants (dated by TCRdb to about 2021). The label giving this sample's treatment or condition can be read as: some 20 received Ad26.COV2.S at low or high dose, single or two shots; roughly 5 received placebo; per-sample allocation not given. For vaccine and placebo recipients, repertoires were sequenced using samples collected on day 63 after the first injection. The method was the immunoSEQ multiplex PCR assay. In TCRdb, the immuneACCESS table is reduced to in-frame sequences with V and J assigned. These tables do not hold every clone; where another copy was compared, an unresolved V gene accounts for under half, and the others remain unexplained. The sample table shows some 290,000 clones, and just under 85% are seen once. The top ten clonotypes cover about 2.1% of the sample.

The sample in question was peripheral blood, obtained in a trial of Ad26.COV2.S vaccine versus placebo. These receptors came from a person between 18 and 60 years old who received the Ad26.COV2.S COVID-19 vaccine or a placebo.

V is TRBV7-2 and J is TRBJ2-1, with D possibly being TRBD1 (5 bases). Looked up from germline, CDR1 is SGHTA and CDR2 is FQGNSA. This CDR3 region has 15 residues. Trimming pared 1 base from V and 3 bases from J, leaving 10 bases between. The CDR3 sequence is CASSLERGDYNEQFF. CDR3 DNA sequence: TGTGCCAGCAGCTTAGAAAGGGGTGACTACAATGAGCAGTTCTTC.

The CDR3 loop is CASRPGTGVNQPQHF. The CDR3 coding sequence is TGTGCCAGCAGGCCCGGGACAGGGGTCAATCAGCCCCAGCATTTT. The chain uses TRBV2 and TRBJ1-5, with 10 bases that match TRBD1. The germline V gene encodes CDR1 SNHLY and CDR2 FYNNEI. CDR3 size: 15 residues. V lost 6 bases to trimming and J lost 3 bases; unmatched junction nucleotides: 5. Full variable domain (missing parts from reference TRBV2 and TRBJ1-5): EPEVTQTPSHQVTQMGQEVILRCVPISNHLYFYWYRQILGQKVEFLVSFYNNEISEKSEIFDDQFSVERPDGSNFTLKIRSTKLEDSAMYFCASRPGTGVNQPQHFGDGTRLSIL.

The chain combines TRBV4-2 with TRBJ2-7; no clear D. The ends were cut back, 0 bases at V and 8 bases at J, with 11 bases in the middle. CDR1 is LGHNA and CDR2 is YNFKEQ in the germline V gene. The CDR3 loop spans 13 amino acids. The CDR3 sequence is CASSQEVHGKQYF. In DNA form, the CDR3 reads TGTGCCAGCAGCCAAGAGGTCCACGGTAAGCAGTACTTC.

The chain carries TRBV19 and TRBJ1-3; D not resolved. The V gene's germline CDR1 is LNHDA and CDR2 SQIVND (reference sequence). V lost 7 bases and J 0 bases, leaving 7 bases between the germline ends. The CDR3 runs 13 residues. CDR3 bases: TGTGCCAGTAACGCTATCTCTGGAAACACCATATATTTT. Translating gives CASNAISGNTIYF.

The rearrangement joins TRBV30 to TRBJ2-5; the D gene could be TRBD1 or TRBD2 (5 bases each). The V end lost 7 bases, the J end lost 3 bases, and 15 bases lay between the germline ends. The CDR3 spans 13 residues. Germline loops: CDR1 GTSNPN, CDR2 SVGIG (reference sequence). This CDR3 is CASSPGREETQYF. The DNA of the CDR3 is TGTGCCTCCTCACCGGGGCGCGAAGAGACCCAGTACTTC.

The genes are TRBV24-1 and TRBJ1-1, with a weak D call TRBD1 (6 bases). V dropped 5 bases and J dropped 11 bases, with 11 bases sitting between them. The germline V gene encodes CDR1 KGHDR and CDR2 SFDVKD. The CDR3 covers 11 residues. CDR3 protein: CATSGGARAFF. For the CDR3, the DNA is TGTGCCACCAGTGGGGGGGCGAGGGCTTTCTTT.

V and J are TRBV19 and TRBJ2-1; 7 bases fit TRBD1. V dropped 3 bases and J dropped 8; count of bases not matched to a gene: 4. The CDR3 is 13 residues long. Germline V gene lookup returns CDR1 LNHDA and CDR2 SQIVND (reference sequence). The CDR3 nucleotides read TGTGCCAGTAGTATCAGACAGGGCGATGAGCAGTTCTTC. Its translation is CASSIRQGDEQFF.

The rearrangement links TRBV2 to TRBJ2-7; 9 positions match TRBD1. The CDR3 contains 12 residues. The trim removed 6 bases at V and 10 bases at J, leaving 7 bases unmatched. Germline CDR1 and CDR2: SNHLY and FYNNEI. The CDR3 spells CASSGQGSPQYF. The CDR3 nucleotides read TGTGCCAGCAGCGGACAGGGGTCTCCTCAGTACTTC. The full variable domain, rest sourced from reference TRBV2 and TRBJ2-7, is EPEVTQTPSHQVTQMGQEVILRCVPISNHLYFYWYRQILGQKVEFLVSFYNNEISEKSEIFDDQFSVERPDGSNFTLKIRSTKLEDSAMYFCASSGQGSPQYFGPGTRLTVT.

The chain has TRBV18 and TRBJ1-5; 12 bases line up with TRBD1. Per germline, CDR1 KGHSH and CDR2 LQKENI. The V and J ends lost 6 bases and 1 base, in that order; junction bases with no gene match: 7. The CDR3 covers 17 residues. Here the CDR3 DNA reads TGTGCCAGCTCGACCTCCGGGACAGGGGGCAGCAATCAGCCCCAGCATTTT. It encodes CASSTSGTGGSNQPQHF.

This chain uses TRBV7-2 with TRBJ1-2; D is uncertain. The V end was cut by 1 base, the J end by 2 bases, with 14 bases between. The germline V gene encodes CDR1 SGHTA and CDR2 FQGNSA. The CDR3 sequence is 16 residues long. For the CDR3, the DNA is TGTGCCAGCAGCTTAGATGACCCGATATTAAACTATGGCTACACCTTC. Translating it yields CASSLDDPILNYGYTF.

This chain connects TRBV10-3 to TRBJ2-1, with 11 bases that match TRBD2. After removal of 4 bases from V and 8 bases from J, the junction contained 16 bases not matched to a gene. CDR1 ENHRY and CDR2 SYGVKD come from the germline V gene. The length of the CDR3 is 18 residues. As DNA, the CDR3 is TGTGCCATCAGTGCGGCGTTACCCGGGACTAGCGGTCTCGATGAGCAGTTCTTC. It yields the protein CAISAALPGTSGLDEQFF.

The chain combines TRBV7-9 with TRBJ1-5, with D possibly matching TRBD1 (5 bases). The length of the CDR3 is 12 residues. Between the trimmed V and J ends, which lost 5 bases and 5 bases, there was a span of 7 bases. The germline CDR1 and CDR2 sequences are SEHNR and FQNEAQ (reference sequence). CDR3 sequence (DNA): TGTGCCAGCAGCCCAGGGTATCAGCCCCAGCATTTT. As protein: CASSPGYQPQHF.

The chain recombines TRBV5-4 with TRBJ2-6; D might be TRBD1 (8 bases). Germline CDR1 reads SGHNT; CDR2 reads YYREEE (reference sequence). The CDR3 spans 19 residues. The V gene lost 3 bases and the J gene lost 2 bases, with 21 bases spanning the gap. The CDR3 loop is CASSSGRTGRGTGANVLTF. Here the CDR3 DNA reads TGTGCCAGCAGCTCTGGACGGACAGGGAGGGGGACTGGGGCCAACGTCCTGACTTTC.

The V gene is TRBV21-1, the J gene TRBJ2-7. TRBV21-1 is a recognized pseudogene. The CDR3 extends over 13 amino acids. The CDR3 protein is CASSKGDSYEQYF. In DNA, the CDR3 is TGTGCCAGCAGCAAGGGTGACTCCTACGAGCAGTACTTC.

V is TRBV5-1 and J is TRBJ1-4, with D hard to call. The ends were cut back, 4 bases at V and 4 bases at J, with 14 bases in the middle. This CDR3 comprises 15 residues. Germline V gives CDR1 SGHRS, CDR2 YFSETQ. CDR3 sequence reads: CASSGHGLDNEKLFF. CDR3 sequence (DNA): TGCGCCAGCAGCGGGCACGGACTAGATAATGAAAAACTGTTTTTT.

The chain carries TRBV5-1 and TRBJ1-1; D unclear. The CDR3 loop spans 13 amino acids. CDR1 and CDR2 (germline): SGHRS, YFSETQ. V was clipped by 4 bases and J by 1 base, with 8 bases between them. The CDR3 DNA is TGCGCCAGCAGCATAAAGCAGAACACTGAAGCTTTCTTT. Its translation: CASSIKQNTEAFF. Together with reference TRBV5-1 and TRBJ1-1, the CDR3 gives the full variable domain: KAGVTQTPRYLIKTRGQQVTLSCSPISGHRSVSWYQQTPGQGLQFLFEYFSETQRNKGNFPGRFSGRQFSNSRSEMNVSTLELGDSALYLCASSIKQNTEAFFGQGTRLTVV.

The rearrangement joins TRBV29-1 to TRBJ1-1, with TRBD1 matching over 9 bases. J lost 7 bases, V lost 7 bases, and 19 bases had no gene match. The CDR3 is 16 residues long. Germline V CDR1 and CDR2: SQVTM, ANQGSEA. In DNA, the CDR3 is TGCAGCGGACGCGGGGTACAGGGGGCCGGGCGGGGTGAAGCTTTCTTT. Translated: CSGRGVQGAGRGEAFF. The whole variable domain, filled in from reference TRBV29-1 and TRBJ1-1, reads SAVISQKPSRDICQRGTSLTIQCQVDSQVTMMFWYRQQPGQSLTLIATANQGSEATYESGFVIDKFPISRPNLTFSTLTVSNMSPEDSSIYLCSGRGVQGAGRGEAFFGQGTRLTVV.

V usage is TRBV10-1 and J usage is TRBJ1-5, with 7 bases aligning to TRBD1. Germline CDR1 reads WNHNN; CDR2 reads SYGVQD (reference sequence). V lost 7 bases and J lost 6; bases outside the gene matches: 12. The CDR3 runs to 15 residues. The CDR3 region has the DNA TGCGCCAGCACCACGACAGGGATGTTTGTTCAGCCCCAGCATTTT. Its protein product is CASTTTGMFVQPQHF.

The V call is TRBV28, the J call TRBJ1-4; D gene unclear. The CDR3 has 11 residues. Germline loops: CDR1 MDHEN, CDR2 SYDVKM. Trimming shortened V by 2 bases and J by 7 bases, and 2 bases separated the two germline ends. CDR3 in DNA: TGTGCCAGCAGTTTAGGTGAAAAACTGTTTTTT. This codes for CASSLGEKLFF.

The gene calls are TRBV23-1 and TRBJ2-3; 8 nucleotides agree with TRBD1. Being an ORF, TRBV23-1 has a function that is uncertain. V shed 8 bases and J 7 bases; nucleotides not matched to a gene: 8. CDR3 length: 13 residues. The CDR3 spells CASRTGFPNTQYF. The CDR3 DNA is TGCGCCAGCCGGACAGGGTTTCCAAATACGCAGTATTTT.

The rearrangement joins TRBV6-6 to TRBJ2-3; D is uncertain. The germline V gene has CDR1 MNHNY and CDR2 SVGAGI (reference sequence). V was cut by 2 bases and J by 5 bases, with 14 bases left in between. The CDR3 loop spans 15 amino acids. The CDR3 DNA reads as TGTGCCAGCAGTTACGGGCTTCCCCCGCGAGATACGCAGTATTTT. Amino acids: CASSYGLPPRDTQYF.

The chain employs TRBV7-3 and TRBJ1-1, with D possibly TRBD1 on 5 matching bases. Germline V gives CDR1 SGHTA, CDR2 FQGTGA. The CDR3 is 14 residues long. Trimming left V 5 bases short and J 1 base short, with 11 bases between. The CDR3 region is CASSLGTENTEAFF. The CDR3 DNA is TGTGCCAGCAGCCTCGGGACCGAGAACACTGAAGCTTTCTTT. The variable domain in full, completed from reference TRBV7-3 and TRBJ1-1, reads GAGVSQTPSNKVTEKGKYVELRCDPISGHTALYWYRQSLGQGPEFLIYFQGTGAADDSGLPNDRFFAVRPEGSVSTLKIQRTERGDSAVYLCASSLGTENTEAFFGQGTRLTVV.

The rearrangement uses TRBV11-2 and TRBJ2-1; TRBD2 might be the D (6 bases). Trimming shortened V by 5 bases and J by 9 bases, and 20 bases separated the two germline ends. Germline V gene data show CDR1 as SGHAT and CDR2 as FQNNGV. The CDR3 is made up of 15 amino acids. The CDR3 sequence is CASSPTFGGGSEQFF. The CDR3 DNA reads TGTGCCAGCAGCCCTACGTTCGGGGGTGGGAGTGAGCAGTTCTTC. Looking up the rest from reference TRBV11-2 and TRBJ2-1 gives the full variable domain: EAGVAQSPRYKIIEKRQSVAFWCNPISGHATLYWYQQILGQGPKLLIQFQNNGVVDDSQLPKDRFSAERLKGVDSTLKIQPAKLEDSAVYLCASSPTFGGGSEQFFGPGTRLTVL.

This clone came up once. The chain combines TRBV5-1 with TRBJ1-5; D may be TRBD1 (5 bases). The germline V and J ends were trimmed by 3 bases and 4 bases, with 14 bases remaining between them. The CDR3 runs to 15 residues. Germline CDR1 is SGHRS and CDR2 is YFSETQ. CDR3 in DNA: TGCGCCAGCAGCTCCGGGACCGAGATTAATCAGCCCCAGCATTTT. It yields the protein CASSSGTEINQPQHF.

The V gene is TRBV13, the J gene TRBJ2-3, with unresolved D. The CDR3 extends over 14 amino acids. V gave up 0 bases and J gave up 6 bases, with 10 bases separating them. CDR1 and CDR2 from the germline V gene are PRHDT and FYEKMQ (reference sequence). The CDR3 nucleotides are TGTGCCAGCAGCTTAGGTCTAGTCCGCGATACGCAGTATTTT. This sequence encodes CASSLGLVRDTQYF.

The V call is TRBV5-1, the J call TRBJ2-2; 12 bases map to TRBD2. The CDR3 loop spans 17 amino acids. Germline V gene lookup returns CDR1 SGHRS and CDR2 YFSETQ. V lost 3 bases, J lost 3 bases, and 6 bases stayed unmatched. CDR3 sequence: CASSSLLAGGDTGELFF. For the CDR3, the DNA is TGCGCCAGCAGCTCCCTCCTAGCGGGGGGGGACACCGGGGAGCTGTTTTTT. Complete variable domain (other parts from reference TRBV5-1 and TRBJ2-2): KAGVTQTPRYLIKTRGQQVTLSCSPISGHRSVSWYQQTPGQGLQFLFEYFSETQRNKGNFPGRFSGRQFSNSRSEMNVSTLELGDSALYLCASSSLLAGGDTGELFFGEGSRLTVL.

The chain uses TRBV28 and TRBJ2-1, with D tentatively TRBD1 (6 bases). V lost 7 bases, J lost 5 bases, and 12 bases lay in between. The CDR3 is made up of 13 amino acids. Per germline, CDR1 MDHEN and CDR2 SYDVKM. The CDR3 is CASKRGHHNEQFF. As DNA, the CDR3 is TGTGCCAGCAAGAGGGGACACCACAATGAGCAGTTCTTC.